The entry below gives a single T cell receptor beta chain sequence along with its context. What it recognizes is unknown. At one end, the junction sequence differs from germline, possibly due to a read error. CDR3 length: 12 amino acids. Germline CDR1 is MDHEN and CDR2 is SYDVKM. Time point given: sample taken at primary tumor resection. Frozen PBMC, nontumor lung or tumor provided whole RNA, which was sequenced unsorted. The presence of a unique molecular identifier marked each TCR cDNA molecule. TCRdb re-derived calls from the 5' RACE reads in MiXCR, one entry per CDR3 protein. The sample carries under 6,500 distinct CDR3 sequences, more than 7.5% recorded once. The data are from a study of spatial heterogeneity in lung cancer. Study-level points and caveats: Within tumors, counts of expanded alpha and beta TCRs tracked tumor mutation counts.

The gene calls are TRBV28 and TRBJ2-2; a possible D gene is TRBD2 (5 bases). This sequence was found in a female donor with early-stage non-small cell lung cancer. The sequencing used lung tumor tissue, collected at surgery. As DNA, the CDR3 is TGTGCCAGCAGTTTGTCCACCGGGGAGCTGTATTTT. It specifies CASSLSTGELYF.